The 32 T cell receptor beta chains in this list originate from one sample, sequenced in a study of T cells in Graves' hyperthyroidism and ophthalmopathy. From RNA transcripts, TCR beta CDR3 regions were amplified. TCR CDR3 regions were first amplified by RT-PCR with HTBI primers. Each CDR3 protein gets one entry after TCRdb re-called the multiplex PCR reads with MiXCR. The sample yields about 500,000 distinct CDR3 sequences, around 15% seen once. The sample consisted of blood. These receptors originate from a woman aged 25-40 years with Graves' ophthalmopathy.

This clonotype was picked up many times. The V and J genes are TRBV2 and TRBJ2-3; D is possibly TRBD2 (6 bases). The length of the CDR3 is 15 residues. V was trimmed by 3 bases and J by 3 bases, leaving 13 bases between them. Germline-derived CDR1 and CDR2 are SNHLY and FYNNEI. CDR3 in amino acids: CASSDIGGMTDTQYF. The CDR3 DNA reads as TGTGCCAGCAGTGATATCGGCGGGATGACAGATACGCAGTATTTT.

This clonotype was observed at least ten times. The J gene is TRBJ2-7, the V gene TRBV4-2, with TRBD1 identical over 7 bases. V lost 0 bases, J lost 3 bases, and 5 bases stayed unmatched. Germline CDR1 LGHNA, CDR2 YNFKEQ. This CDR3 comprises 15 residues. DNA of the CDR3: TGTGCCAGCAGCCAAGAGGGACAGAAGGACTACGAGCAGTACTTC. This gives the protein CASSQEGQKDYEQYF.

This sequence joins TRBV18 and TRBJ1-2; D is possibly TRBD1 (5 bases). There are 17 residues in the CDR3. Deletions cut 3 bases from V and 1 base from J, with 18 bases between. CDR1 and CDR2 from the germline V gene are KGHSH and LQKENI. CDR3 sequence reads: CASSPGAVPQGNYGYTF. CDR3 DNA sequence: TGTGCCAGCTCACCCGGGGCAGTCCCCCAGGGTAACTATGGCTACACCTTC.

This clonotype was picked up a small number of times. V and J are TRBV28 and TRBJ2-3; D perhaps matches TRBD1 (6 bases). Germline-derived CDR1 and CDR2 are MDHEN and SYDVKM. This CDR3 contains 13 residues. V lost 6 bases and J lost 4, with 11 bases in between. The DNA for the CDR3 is TGTGCCAGCAGGGGGGACACTCCAGATACGCAGTATTTT. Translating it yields CASRGDTPDTQYF.

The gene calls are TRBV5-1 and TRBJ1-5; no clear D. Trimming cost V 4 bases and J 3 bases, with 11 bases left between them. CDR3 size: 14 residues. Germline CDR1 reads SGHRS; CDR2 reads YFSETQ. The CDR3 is CASSKDPDNQPQHF. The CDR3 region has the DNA TGCGCCAGCAGCAAGGACCCAGACAATCAGCCCCAGCATTTT.

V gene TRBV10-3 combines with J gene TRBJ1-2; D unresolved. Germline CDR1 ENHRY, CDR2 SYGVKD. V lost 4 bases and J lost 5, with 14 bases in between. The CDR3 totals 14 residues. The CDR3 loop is CAISGGVLGYGYTF. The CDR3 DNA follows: TGTGCCATCAGTGGTGGGGTTCTGGGATATGGCTACACCTTC.

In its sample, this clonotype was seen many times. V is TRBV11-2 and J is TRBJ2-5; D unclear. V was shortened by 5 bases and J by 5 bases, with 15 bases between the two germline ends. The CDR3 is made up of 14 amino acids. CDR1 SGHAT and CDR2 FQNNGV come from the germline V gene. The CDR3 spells CASSHLSFGETQYF. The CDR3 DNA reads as TGTGCCAGCAGCCATTTATCCTTCGGGGAGACCCAGTACTTC. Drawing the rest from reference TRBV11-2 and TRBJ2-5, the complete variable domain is EAGVAQSPRYKIIEKRQSVAFWCNPISGHATLYWYQQILGQGPKLLIQFQNNGVVDDSQLPKDRFSAERLKGVDSTLKIQPAKLEDSAVYLCASSHLSFGETQYFGPGTRLLVL.

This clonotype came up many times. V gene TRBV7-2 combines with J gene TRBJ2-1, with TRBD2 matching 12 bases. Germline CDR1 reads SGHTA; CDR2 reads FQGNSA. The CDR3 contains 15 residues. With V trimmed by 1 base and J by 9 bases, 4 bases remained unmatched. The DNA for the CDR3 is TGTGCCAGCAGCTTAGGGACTAGCGGGATCGGTGAGCAGTTCTTC. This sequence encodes CASSLGTSGIGEQFF.

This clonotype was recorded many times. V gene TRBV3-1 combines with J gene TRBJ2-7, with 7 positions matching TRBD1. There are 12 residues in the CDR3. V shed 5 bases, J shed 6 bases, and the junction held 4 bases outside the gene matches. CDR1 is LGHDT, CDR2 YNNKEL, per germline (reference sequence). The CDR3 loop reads CASSNRGSEQYF. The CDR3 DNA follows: TGTGCCAGCAGCAACAGGGGAAGCGAGCAGTACTTC.

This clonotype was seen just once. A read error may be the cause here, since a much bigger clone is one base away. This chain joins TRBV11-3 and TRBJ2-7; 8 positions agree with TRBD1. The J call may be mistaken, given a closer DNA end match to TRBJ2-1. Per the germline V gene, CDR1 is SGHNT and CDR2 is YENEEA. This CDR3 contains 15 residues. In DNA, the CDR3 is TGTGCCAGCAGCTCCCGGACAGGGCCCTCCTACGAGCAGTTCTTC. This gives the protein CASSSRTGPSYEQFF.

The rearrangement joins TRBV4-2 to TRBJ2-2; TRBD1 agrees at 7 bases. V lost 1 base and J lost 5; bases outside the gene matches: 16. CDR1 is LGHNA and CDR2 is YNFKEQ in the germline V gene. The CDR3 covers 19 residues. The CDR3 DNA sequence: TGTGCCAGCAGCCAAGTCAACGCGGCCTCGACAGGGTGGACCGGGGAGCTGTTTTTT. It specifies CASSQVNAASTGWTGELFF.

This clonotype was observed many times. CDR3 in DNA: TGTGCTAGTGGTTTGCAGGGGACTAGCGGGAGTTCAGATACGCAGTATTTT. As protein: CASGLQGTSGSSDTQYF. The chain links TRBV12-5 to TRBJ2-3; the match to TRBD2 covers 14 bases. The CDR3 has 17 amino acids. Germline trimming cut 2 bases from V and 4 bases from J; bases unmatched to any gene: 5. Germline V gene lookup returns CDR1 LGHNT and CDR2 FRNRAP.

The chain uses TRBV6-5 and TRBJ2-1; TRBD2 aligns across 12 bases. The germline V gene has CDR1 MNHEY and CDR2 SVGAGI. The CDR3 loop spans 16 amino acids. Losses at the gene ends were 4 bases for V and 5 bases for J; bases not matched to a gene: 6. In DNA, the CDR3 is TGTGCCAGCAGTTTCCCTGGACTAGCGGGACACAATGAGCAGTTCTTC. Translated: CASSFPGLAGHNEQFF.

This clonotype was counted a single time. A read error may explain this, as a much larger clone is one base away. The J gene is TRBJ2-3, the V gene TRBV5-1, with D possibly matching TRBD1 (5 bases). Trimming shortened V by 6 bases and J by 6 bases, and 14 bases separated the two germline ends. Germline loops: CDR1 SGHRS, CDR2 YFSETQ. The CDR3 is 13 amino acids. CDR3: CASKIGRVDTQYF. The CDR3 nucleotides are TGCGCCAGCAAGATCGGCAGGGTTGATACGCAGTATTTT.

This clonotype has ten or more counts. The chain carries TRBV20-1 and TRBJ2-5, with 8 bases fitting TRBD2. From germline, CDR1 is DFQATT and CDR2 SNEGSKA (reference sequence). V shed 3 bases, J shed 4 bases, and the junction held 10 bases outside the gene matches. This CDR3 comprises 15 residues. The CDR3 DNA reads TGCAGTGCTAGGGTTGCGGGAGGAACAGGAGAGACCCAGTACTTC. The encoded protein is CSARVAGGTGETQYF.

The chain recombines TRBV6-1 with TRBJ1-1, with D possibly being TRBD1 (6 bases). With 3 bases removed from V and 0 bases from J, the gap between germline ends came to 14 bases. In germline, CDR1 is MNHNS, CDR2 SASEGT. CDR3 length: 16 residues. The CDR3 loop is CASSDGQTPMNTEAFF. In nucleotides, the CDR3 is TGTGCCAGCAGTGACGGACAGACACCCATGAACACTGAAGCTTTCTTT.

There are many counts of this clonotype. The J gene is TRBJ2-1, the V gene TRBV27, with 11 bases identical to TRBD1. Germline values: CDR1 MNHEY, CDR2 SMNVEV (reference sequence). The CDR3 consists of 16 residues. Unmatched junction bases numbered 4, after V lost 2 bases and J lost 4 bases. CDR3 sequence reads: CASSLTGTGGYNEQFF. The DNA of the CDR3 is TGTGCCAGCAGTTTAACTGGGACAGGGGGTTACAATGAGCAGTTCTTC.

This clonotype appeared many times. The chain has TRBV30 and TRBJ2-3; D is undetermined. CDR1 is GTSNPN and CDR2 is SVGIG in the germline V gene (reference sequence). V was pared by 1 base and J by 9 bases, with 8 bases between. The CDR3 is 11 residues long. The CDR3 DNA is TGTGCCTGGAGTGACCCAGGCACGCAGTATTTT. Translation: CAWSDPGTQYF.

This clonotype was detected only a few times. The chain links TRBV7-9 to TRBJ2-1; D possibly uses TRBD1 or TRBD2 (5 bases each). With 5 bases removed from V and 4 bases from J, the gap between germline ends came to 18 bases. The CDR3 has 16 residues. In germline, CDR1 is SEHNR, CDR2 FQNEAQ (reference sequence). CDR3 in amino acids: CASSPRGGGPYNEQFF. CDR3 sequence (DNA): TGTGCCAGCAGCCCCCGGGGCGGCGGGCCTTACAATGAGCAGTTCTTC.

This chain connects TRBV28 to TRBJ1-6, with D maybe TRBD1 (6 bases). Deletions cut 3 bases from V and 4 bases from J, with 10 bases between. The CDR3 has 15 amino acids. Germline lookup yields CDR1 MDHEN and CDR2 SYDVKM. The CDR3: CASSLRDTYNSPLHF. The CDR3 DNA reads TGTGCCAGCAGTTTGAGGGACACTTATAATTCACCCCTCCACTTT.

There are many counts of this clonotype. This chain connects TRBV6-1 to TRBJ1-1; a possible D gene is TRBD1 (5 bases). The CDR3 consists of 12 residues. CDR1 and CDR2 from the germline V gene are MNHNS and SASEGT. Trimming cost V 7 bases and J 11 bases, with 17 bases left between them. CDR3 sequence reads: CASTGGGVDAFF. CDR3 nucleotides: TGTGCCAGCACCGGGGGAGGGGTTGACGCTTTCTTT.

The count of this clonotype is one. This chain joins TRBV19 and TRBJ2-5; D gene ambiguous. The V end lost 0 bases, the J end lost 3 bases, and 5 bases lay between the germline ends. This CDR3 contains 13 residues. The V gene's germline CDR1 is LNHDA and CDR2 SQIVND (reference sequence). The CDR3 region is CASSIEREETQYF. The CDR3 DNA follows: TGTGCCAGTAGTATAGAACGGGAAGAGACCCAGTACTTC.

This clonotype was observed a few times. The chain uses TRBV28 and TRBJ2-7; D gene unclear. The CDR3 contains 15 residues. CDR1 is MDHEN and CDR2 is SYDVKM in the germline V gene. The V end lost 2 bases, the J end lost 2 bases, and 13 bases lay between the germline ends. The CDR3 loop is CASSLPVGRTYEQYF. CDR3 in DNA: TGTGCCAGCAGTTTACCGGTCGGGCGGACCTACGAGCAGTACTTC.

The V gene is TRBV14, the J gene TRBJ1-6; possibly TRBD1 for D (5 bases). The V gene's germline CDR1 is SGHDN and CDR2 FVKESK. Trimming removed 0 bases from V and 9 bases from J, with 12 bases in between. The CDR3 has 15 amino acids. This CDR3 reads CASSQDSRESSPLHF. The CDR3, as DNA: TGTGCCAGCAGCCAAGATTCCAGGGAAAGTTCACCCCTCCACTTT.

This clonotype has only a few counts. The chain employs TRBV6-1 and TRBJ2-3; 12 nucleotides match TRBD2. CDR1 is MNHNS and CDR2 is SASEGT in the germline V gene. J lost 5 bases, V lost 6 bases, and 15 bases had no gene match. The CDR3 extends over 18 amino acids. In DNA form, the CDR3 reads TGTGCCAGCAGCTCCGGTGGGACTAGCGGGCCTGCCAGAGATACGCAGTATTTT. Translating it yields CASSSGGTSGPARDTQYF.

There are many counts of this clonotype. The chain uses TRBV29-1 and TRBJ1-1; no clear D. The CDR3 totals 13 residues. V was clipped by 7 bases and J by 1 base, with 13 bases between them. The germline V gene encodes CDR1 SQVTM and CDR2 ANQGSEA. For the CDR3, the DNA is TGCAGCGGCGCACAAACAGAGAACACTGAAGCTTTCTTT. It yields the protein CSGAQTENTEAFF.

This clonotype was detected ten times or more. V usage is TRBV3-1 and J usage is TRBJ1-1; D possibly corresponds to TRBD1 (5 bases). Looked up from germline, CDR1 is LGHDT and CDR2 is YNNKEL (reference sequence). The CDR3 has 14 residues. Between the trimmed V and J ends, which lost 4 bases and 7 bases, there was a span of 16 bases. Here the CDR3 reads CASSPGTPSSEAFF. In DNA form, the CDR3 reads TGTGCCAGCAGCCCCGGGACCCCGTCGAGTGAAGCTTTCTTT. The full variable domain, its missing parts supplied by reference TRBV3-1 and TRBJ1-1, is DTAVSQTPKYLVTQMGNDKSIKCEQNLGHDTMYWYKQDSKKFLKIMFSYNNKELIINETVPNRFSPKSPDKAHLNLHINSLELGDSAVYFCASSPGTPSSEAFFGQGTRLTVV.

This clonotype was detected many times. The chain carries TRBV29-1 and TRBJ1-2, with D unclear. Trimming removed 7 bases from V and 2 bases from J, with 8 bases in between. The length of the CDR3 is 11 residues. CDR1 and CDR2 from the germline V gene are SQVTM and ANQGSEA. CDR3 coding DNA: TGCAGCGCCACAGTGAACTATGGCTACACCTTC. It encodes CSATVNYGYTF.

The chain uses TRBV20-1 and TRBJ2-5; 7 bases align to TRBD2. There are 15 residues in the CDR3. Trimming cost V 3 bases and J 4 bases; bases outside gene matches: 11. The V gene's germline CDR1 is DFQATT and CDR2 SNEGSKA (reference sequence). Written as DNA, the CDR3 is TGCAGTGCTAGTTGGTGGGAGGGCCTCCGAGAGACCCAGTACTTC. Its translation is CSASWWEGLRETQYF.

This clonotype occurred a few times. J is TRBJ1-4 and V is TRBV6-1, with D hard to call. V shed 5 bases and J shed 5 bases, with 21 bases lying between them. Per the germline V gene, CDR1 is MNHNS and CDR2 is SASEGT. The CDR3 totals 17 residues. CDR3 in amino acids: CASSPRPRNLGNEKLFF. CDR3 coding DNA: TGTGCCAGCAGTCCCCGACCGAGGAATCTGGGAAATGAAAAACTGTTTTTT.

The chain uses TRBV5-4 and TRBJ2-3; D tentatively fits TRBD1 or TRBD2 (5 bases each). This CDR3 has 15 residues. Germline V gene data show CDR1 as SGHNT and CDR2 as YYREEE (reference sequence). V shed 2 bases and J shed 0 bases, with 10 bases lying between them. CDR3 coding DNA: TGTGCCAGCAGCTTTGGGGGAGCCAGCACAGATACGCAGTATTTT. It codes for CASSFGGASTDTQYF.

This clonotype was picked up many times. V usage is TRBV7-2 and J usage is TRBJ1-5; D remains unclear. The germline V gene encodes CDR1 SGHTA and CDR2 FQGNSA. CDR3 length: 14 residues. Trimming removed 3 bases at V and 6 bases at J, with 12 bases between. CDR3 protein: CASSFTGIGQPQHF. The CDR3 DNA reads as TGTGCCAGCAGCTTCACGGGGATCGGTCAGCCCCAGCATTTT.